Listed below are T cell receptor beta chains from one sample, sequenced in a study of cytomegalovirus exposure and HLA in healthy donors. The assay was immunoSEQ multiplex PCR, and TCRdb's table has in-frame clones only and misses some. The sample yields around 100,000 clones, 70% to 80% seen once. Sequencing used PBMCs. The receptors stem from a female donor in good health and CMV-seropositive. Each CDR3 is given with its conserved first and last residue. Each record gives: D gene, J gene, clone size, V gene, CDR3 DNA, CDR3 protein. A D gene is named only where the DNA matches it firmly. Clone size is stated in some rows and not others, as once, few, many or a class when expanded.

D gene: -; J gene: TRBJ2-1; clone size: -; V gene: TRBV28; CDR3 DNA: TGTGCCAGCAGTTTAGTAGGGGGAGAAAATGAGCAGTTCTTC; CDR3 protein: CASSLVGGENEQFF
D gene: TRBD1; J gene: TRBJ1-2; clone size: -; V gene: TRBV7-9; CDR3 DNA: TGTGCCAGCAGCTCTAGTAGTGGCAGGGGGTCTGGCTACACCTTC; CDR3 protein: CASSSSSGRGSGYTF
D gene: TRBD1; J gene: TRBJ1-2; clone size: -; V gene: TRBV7-9; CDR3 DNA: TGTGCCAGCAGCTTTAGACAGGGGGAAGATGGCTACACCTTC; CDR3 protein: CASSFRQGEDGYTF
D gene: TRBD2; J gene: TRBJ2-1; clone size: -; V gene: TRBV6-1; CDR3 DNA: TGTGCCACCTCGATGCTAGCGGGTACGAACAATGAGCAGTTCTTC; CDR3 protein: CATSMLAGTNNEQFF
D gene: -; J gene: TRBJ1-3; clone size: -; V gene: TRBV19; CDR3 DNA: TGTGCCAGTAGTTGGCGGGAATACTCTGGAAACACCATATATTTT; CDR3 protein: CASSWREYSGNTIYF
D gene: -; J gene: TRBJ2-7; clone size: few; V gene: TRBV4-3; CDR3 DNA: TGCGCCAGCAGCCCGCCACAGGGAATTCCCTACGAGCAGTACTTC; CDR3 protein: CASSPPQGIPYEQYF
D gene: -; J gene: TRBJ1-5; clone size: -; V gene: TRBV6-1; CDR3 DNA: TGTGCCAGCAGTGCCCGATCATCAGGGGCAGGCAATCAGCCCCAGCATTTT; CDR3 protein: CASSARSSGAGNQPQHF
D gene: TRBD2; J gene: TRBJ2-3; clone size: -; V gene: TRBV11-2; CDR3 DNA: TGTGCCAGCAGCCGGGGACTAGCGGGGGGAGATACGCAGTATTTT; CDR3 protein: CASSRGLAGGDTQYF
D gene: TRBD1; J gene: TRBJ1-2; clone size: -; V gene: TRBV7-6; CDR3 DNA: TGTGCCAGCAGCCAGAACAGGGGAATGTATGGCTACACCTTC; CDR3 protein: CASSQNRGMYGYTF
D gene: -; J gene: TRBJ1-1; clone size: once; V gene: TRBV4-1; CDR3 DNA: TGCGCCAGCAGCTTCCAGAGTCCGGGGAACACTGAAGCTTTCTTT; CDR3 protein: CASSFQSPGNTEAFF
D gene: -; J gene: TRBJ2-3; clone size: -; V gene: TRBV21-1; CDR3 DNA: TGTGCCAGCAGCAAAGCCGACAGGGTTGGGAATAGCACAGATACGCAGTATTTT; CDR3 protein: CASSKADRVGNSTDTQYF
D gene: TRBD1; J gene: TRBJ2-7; clone size: -; V gene: TRBV12-5; CDR3 DNA: TGTGCTAGTGGTTTGGCTATTCCGGGACAGGGTAGCTCCTACGAGCAGTACTTC; CDR3 protein: CASGLAIPGQGSSYEQYF
D gene: TRBD1; J gene: TRBJ2-7; clone size: -; V gene: TRBV5-5; CDR3 DNA: TGTGCCAGCAGCCGCCAGGGGGACTACGAGCAGTACTTC; CDR3 protein: CASSRQGDYEQYF
D gene: -; J gene: TRBJ2-2; clone size: -; V gene: TRBV6-1; CDR3 DNA: TGTGCCAGCAGTGAATGGGGCGGCAACGGGGAGCTGTTTTTT; CDR3 protein: CASSEWGGNGELFF
D gene: TRBD2; J gene: TRBJ2-2; clone size: -; V gene: TRBV19; CDR3 DNA: TGTGCCAGTAGTCGGGGGGGGCAGGGATGGACCGGGGAGCTGTTTTTT; CDR3 protein: CASSRGGQGWTGELFF
D gene: -; J gene: TRBJ2-1; clone size: -; V gene: TRBV27; CDR3 DNA: TGTGCCAGCACTTATAGGCGACGGGACTCCTCGAAGGATGAGCAGTTCTTC; CDR3 protein: CASTYRRRDSSKDEQFF
D gene: -; J gene: TRBJ2-6; clone size: -; V gene: TRBV2; CDR3 DNA: TGTGCCAGCTCGCTGGGCTTCAGCTCTGGGGCCAACGTCCTGACTTTC; CDR3 protein: CASSLGFSSGANVLTF
D gene: TRBD1; J gene: TRBJ2-6; clone size: -; V gene: TRBV18; CDR3 DNA: TGTGCCAGCTCACCACGACTAGGGACAGGGGAGAGCTCTGGGGCCAACGTCCTGACTTTC; CDR3 protein: CASSPRLGTGESSGANVLTF
D gene: TRBD2; J gene: TRBJ2-5; clone size: few; V gene: TRBV7-8; CDR3 DNA: TGTGCCAGCAGCTTACGGCGGGAGGGCCCTGAGACCCAGTACTTC; CDR3 protein: CASSLRREGPETQYF
D gene: -; J gene: TRBJ2-3; clone size: few; V gene: TRBV5-1; CDR3 DNA: TGCGCCAGCAGCTTGGGGACTCCGGGATTCTTCACAGATACGCAGTATTTT; CDR3 protein: CASSLGTPGFFTDTQYF
D gene: TRBD1; J gene: TRBJ1-1; clone size: -; V gene: TRBV10-3; CDR3 DNA: TGTGCCATCAGTGAAGGCGCAGGGGGCGTGGACACTGAAGCTTTCTTT; CDR3 protein: CAISEGAGGVDTEAFF